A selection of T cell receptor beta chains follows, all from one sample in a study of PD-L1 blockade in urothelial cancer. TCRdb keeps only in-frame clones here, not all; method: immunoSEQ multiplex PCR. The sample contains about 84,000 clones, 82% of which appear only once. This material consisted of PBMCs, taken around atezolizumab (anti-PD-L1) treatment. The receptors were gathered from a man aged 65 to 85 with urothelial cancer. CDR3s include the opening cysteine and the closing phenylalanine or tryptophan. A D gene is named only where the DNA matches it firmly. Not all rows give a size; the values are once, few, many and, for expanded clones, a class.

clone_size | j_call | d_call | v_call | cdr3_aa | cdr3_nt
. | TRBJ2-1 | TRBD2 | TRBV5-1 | CANGWEGLAGGGNEQFF | TGCGCCAACGGGTGGGAGGGACTAGCGGGAGGGGGCAATGAGCAGTTCTTC
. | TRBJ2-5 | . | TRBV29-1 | CSVGQGIETQYF | TGCAGCGTTGGGCAGGGGATAGAGACCCAGTACTTC
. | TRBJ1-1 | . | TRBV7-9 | CASSLHQGNTEAFF | TGTGCCAGCAGCCTCCACCAGGGGAACACTGAAGCTTTCTTT
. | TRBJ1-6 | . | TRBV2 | CAISGQHNSPLHF | TGTGCCATCTCCGGACAACATAATTCACCCCTCCACTTT
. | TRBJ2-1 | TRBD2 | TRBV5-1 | CASSSSGGSYNEQFF | TGCGCCAGCAGCAGTAGCGGGGGATCCTACAATGAGCAGTTCTTC
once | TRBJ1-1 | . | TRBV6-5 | CASSSIRGGTEAFF | TGTGCCAGCAGTTCAATTAGGGGGGGCACTGAAGCTTTCTTT
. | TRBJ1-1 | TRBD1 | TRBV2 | CASSVSPPGQGNTEAFF | TGTGCCAGCAGTGTTTCGCCTCCTGGACAGGGGAACACTGAAGCTTTCTTT
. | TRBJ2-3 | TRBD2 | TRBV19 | CASSILTSGSTDTQYF | TGTGCCAGTAGTATCCTGACTAGCGGGAGCACAGATACGCAGTATTTT
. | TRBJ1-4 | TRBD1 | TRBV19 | CASSIGLVLQGPNEKLFF | TGTGCCAGTAGTATAGGGCTAGTCCTACAGGGGCCTAATGAAAAACTGTTTTTT
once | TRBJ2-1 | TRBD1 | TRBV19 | CASSIPGTGASNEQFF | TGTGCCAGTAGTATTCCCGGGACAGGGGCCAGCAATGAGCAGTTCTTC
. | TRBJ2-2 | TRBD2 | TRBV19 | CASSVSTSVGELFF | TGTGCCAGTAGTGTATCGACTAGCGTCGGGGAGCTGTTTTTT
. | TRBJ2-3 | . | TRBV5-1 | CASSWGDFTDTQYF | TGCGCCAGCAGCTGGGGGGACTTCACAGATACGCAGTATTTT
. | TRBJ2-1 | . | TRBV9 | CASSVVPSYNEQFF | TGTGCCAGCAGCGTAGTGCCCAGCTACAATGAGCAGTTCTTC
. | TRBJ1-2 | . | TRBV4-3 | CASSQFGGGNYGYTF | TGCGCCAGCAGCCAATTTGGGGGGGGGAACTATGGCTACACCTTC
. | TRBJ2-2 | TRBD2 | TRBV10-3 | CAISEETGGGGTGELFF | TGTGCCATCAGTGAGGAAACTGGCGGGGGGGGCACCGGGGAGCTGTTTTTT
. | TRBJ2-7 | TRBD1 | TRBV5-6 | CASSGGQGHSSYEQYF | TGTGCCAGCAGCGGGGGACAGGGACATAGCTCCTACGAGCAGTACTTC
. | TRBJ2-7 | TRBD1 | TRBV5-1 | CASGYGTDNEQYF | TGCGCCAGCGGTTATGGGACAGATAACGAGCAGTACTTC
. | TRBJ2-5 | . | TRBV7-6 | CASRDYYGQETQYF | TGTGCCAGCAGGGACTACTACGGCCAAGAGACCCAGTACTTC
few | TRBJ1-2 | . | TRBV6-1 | CASSEYNANYGYTF | TGTGCCAGCAGTGAATACAATGCTAACTATGGCTACACCTTC
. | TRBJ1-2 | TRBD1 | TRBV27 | CASKMTGPYGYTF | TGTGCCAGCAAAATGACAGGGCCCTATGGCTACACCTTC
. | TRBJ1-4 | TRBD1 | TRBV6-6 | CASSYLAGGAQLFF | TGTGCCAGCAGTTATTTGGCAGGGGGCGCGCAACTGTTTTTT
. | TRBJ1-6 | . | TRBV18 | CASSPVGTNSPLHF | TGTGCCAGCTCACCCGTAGGGACAAATTCACCCCTCCACTTT
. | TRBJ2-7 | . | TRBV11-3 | CASSSRGVGDEQYF | TGTGCCAGCAGCTCGCGGGGTGTCGGCGACGAGCAGTACTTC
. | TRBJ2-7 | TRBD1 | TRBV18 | CASSPDRYEQYF | TGTGCCAGCTCACCGGACAGGTACGAGCAGTACTTC
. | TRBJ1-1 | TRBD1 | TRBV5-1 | CASSSPAGTGEAFF | TGCGCCAGCAGCTCCCCGGCGGGGACAGGTGAAGCTTTCTTT
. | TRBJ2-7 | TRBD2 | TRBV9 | CASSIAGDSYEQYF | TGTGCCAGCAGCATAGCGGGGGACTCCTACGAGCAGTACTTC
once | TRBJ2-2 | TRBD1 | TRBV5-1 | CASSVQGANTGELFF | TGCGCCAGCAGCGTACAGGGGGCAAACACCGGGGAGCTGTTTTTT
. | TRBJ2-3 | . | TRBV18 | CASSPAGTDTQYF | TGTGCCAGCTCACCTGCAGGGACAGATACGCAGTATTTT
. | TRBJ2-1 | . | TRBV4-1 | CASTGVSNEQFF | TGCGCCAGCACAGGGGTGAGCAATGAGCAGTTCTTC
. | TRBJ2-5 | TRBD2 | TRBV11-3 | CASSLDMASGKETQYF | TGTGCCAGCAGCTTAGATATGGCCAGCGGGAAAGAGACCCAGTACTTC
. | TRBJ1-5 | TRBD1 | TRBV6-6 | CASKGQGRNSNQPQHF | TGTGCCAGCAAGGGACAGGGGCGTAATAGCAATCAGCCCCAGCATTTT
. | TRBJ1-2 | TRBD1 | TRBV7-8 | CASSPNRGSSYGYTF | TGTGCCAGCAGCCCCAACAGGGGATCGAGCTATGGCTACACCTTC
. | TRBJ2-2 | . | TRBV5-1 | CASSFTSPGELFF | TGCGCCAGCAGCTTCACTAGCCCCGGGGAGCTGTTTTTT
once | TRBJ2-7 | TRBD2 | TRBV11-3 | CASRGTSARHEQYF | TGTGCCAGCAGGGGGACTAGCGCCAGGCACGAGCAGTACTTC
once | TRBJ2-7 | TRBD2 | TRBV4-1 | CASSQDPSGTYEQYF | TGCGCCAGCAGCCAAGATCCTAGCGGGACCTACGAGCAGTACTTC
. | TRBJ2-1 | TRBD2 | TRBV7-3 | CASSLIGGARNEQFF | TGTGCCAGCAGCTTAATCGGGGGGGCCCGGAATGAGCAGTTCTTC
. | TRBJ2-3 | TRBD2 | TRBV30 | CATDGTSGSSDTQYF | TGTGCCACAGACGGGACTAGCGGGAGTTCGGATACGCAGTATTTT
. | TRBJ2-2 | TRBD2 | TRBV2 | CASSDWGGNGELFF | TGTGCCAGCAGTGATTGGGGGGGTAACGGGGAGCTGTTTTTT
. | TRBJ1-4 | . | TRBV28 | CASSPTGQRNEKLFF | TGTGCCAGCAGTCCAACAGGACAGAGGAATGAAAAACTGTTTTTT
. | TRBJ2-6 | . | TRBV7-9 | CASSSSQASGANVLTF | TGTGCCAGCAGCAGTTCACAGGCCTCTGGGGCCAACGTCCTGACTTTC
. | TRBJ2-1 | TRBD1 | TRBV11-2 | CASSLTGFNNEQFF | TGTGCCAGCAGCCTGACAGGGTTCAACAATGAGCAGTTCTTC
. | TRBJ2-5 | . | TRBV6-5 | CASSYRRDETQYF | TGTGCCAGCAGTTATCGGCGGGATGAGACCCAGTACTTC
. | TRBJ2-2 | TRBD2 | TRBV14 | CASLAGTSFTGELFF | TGTGCCAGTCTGGCCGGGACTAGCTTCACCGGGGAGCTGTTTTTT
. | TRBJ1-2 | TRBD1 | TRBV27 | CASSLGGRGIYGYTF | TGTGCCAGCAGTTTAGGGGGCAGGGGGATCTATGGCTACACCTTC
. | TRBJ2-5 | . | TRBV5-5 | CASSFGLAGNQETQYF | TGTGCCAGCAGCTTCGGTTTGGCGGGAAACCAAGAGACCCAGTACTTC
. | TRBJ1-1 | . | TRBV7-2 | CASSLPLWGEAFF | TGTGCCAGCAGCTTACCTCTATGGGGCGAAGCTTTCTTT
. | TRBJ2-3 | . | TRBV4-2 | CASSRTGGPSTDTQYF | TGTGCCAGCAGCCGTACTGGCGGGCCTAGCACAGATACGCAGTATTTT
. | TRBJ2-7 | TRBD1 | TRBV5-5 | CASSLDGTGVIEQYF | TGTGCCAGCAGCTTGGACGGGACAGGGGTTATCGAGCAGTACTTC
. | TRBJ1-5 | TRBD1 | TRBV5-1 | CASTWTGGGQPQHF | TGCGCCAGCACCTGGACAGGGGGCGGTCAGCCCCAGCATTTT
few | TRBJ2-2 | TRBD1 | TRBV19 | CASSTVGQSGGELFF | TGTGCCAGTAGTACCGTGGGACAGTCTGGCGGGGAGCTGTTTTTT